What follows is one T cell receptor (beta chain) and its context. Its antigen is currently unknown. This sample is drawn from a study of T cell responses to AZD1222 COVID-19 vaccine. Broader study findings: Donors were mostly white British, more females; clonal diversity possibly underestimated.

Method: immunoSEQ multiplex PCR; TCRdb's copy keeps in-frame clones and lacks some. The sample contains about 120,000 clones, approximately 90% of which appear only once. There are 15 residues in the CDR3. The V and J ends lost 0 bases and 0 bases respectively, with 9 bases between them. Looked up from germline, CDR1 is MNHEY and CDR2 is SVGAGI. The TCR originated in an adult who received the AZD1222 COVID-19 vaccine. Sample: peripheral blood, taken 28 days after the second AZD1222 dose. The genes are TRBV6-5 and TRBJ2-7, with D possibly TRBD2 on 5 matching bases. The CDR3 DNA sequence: TGTGCCAGCAGTTACTCGTGGGAGAGCTCCTACGAGCAGTACTTC. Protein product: CASSYSWESSYEQYF.